One sample yielded the 5 T cell receptor beta chains listed below, sequenced in a study of human T cells and chemical hapten exposure (dated by TCRdb to about 2021). Reading the label with the study, this specimen's time point is: pre-sensitization, week 0. In the paper's terms, the treatment or condition label means: therapeutic diphenylcyclopropenone sensitization with weekly scalp DPC. Library method: RACE. The instrument was a NextSeq 500. Using fastp trimming at Q25 and MiXCR clonotype assembly, TCRdb reanalyzed the public sequencing data and kept in-frame beta chains. Rows are unified per CDR3 protein, each entry keeping the most common DNA and genes. The sample table records some 110,000 distinct CDR3 sequences; around 12% of these occur just once. Around 1.7% of the sample comes from the top ten. The sample here was whole blood, taken in connection with sensitization to the hapten diphenylcyclopropenone (DPC). The receptors were sampled from a woman aged 45-59 years with alopecia areata. Some clones in this sample may be carry-over from other donors' samples.

The chain uses TRBV18 and TRBJ1-1; D call uncertain. Germline V CDR1 and CDR2: KGHSH, LQKENI. The CDR3 contains 14 residues. V gave up 1 base and J gave up 5 bases, with 11 bases separating them. The DNA for the CDR3 is TGTGCCAGCTCACCACTCGCTGTTGGAACTGAAGCTTTCTTT. Translated, it gives CASSPLAVGTEAFF.

V and J are TRBV27 and TRBJ1-1; D unclear. The CDR3 length is 13 residues. Germline CDR1 reads MNHEY; CDR2 reads SMNVEV (reference sequence). Trimming shortened V by 3 bases and J by 4 bases, and 9 bases separated the two germline ends. CDR3 sequence (DNA): TGTGCCAGCAGTTTCGGGCCGAGCACTGAAGCTTTCTTT. This translates into CASSFGPSTEAFF.

To note about this clonotype: One end of the junction varies from germline; a read error may be responsible. This chain connects TRBV7-7 to TRBJ2-5; D perhaps matches TRBD2 (5 bases). The germline gives CDR1 SSHAT, CDR2 FNYEAQ (reference sequence). The CDR3 runs to 14 residues. The CDR3 nucleotides are TGTGCTAGCAGCTTAGACGCCGGCGGGGAGACCCAGTACTTC. Residues: CASSLDAGGETQYF.

This clonotype occurred a few times. This chain joins TRBV7-2 and TRBJ2-3, with D unresolved. V was clipped by 0 bases and J by 0 bases, with 7 bases between them. CDR3 size: 15 residues. Germline loops: CDR1 SGHTA, CDR2 FQGNSA. CDR3 bases: TGTGCCAGCAGCTTAGCCGGGTCTAGCACAGATACGCAGTATTTT. Protein: CASSLAGSSTDTQYF.

The chain couples TRBV10-3 to TRBJ1-1; possibly TRBD1 for D (5 bases). Germline CDR1 reads ENHRY; CDR2 reads SYGVKD. This CDR3 is built from 13 residues. The V end lost 6 bases, the J end lost 4 bases, and 12 bases lay between the germline ends. The DNA of the CDR3 is TGTGCCATCAGGGACCTTCAGGGCACTGAAGCTTTCTTT. Protein: CAIRDLQGTEAFF.